Following are 30 T cell receptor beta chains from one sample sequenced in a study of shared clonotypes between healthy human individuals. Generated by immunoSEQ multiplex PCR, the TCRdb table keeps only in-frame clones and is missing some. Of over 1.4 million clones listed, around 97% are singletons. Sequencing input: naive CD4+ T cells sorted from blood. Subset meaning: CD45RA+ positively selected. The receptors originated from a young man in good health.

The V gene is TRBV28, the J gene TRBJ2-2; no firm D call. Trimming pared 8 bases from V and 5 bases from J, leaving 15 bases between. This CDR3 is built from 14 residues. Germline V gene data show CDR1 as MDHEN and CDR2 as SYDVKM. The CDR3 bases are TGTGCCAGCCGGAGAGGTCATAGGACCGGGGAGCTGTTTTTT. Its protein product is CASRRGHRTGELFF.

CDR3 residues: CATSRSASYNEQFF. The DNA for the CDR3 is TGTGCCACCAGCAGATCAGCCTCCTACAATGAGCAGTTCTTC. The chain carries TRBV15 and TRBJ2-1; D not certain. V was clipped by 2 bases and J by 0 bases, with 5 bases between them. The germline V gene has CDR1 LNHNV and CDR2 YYDKDF (reference sequence). This CDR3 region has 14 residues.

The gene calls are TRBV7-9 and TRBJ1-2; D is undetermined. The V and J ends lost 1 base and 3 bases respectively, with 15 bases between them. This CDR3 has 16 residues. In germline, CDR1 is SEHNR, CDR2 FQNEAQ (reference sequence). In nucleotides, the CDR3 is TGTGCCAGCAGCTTAGGGGCCCGACCTGGGGACTATGGCTACACCTTC. It translates to CASSLGARPGDYGYTF.

The CDR3 coding sequence is TGTGCCAGCAGTTTATGGGGTACATCAACAGGGGGGTTGGAGACCCAGTACTTC. It codes for CASSLWGTSTGGLETQYF. The rearrangement links TRBV28 to TRBJ2-5, with TRBD1 matching 8 bases. From germline, CDR1 is MDHEN and CDR2 SYDVKM. This CDR3 has 18 amino acids. V lost 0 bases to trimming and J lost 5 bases; unmatched junction nucleotides: 14.

This clone was counted a single time. The genes are TRBV19 and TRBJ1-4, with TRBD1 matching over 10 bases. The CDR3 contains 16 residues. V shed 3 bases, J shed 8 bases, and the junction held 9 bases outside the gene matches. Per the germline V gene, CDR1 is LNHDA and CDR2 is SQIVND (reference sequence). The CDR3 loop is CASSILAGTGEEKLFF. The CDR3 coding sequence is TGTGCCAGTAGTATCCTCGCCGGGACAGGGGAGGAAAAACTGTTTTTT.

V usage is TRBV28 and J usage is TRBJ1-4; 9 bases line up with TRBD1. Trimming cost V 2 bases and J 5 bases; bases outside gene matches: 6. Per the germline V gene, CDR1 is MDHEN and CDR2 is SYDVKM. This CDR3 has 16 amino acids. The CDR3 nucleotides read TGTGCCAGCAGTTTAGGGGGACAGGGTGGGAATGAAAAACTGTTTTTT. Protein sequence: CASSLGGQGGNEKLFF.

This chain uses TRBV7-2 with TRBJ2-5; D uncertain. Trimming took 0 bases from V and 4 from J, leaving 9 bases between them. CDR3 length: 14 residues. The germline gives CDR1 SGHTA, CDR2 FQGNSA. DNA for the CDR3: TGTGCCAGCAGCTTAGCGGGCAGTCCAGAGACCCAGTACTTC. Its protein product is CASSLAGSPETQYF. The entire variable domain, with the rest obtained from reference TRBV7-2 and TRBJ2-5, is as follows: GAGVSQSPSNKVTEKGKDVELRCDPISGHTALYWYRQSLGQGLEFLIYFQGNSAPDKSGLPSDRFSAERTGGSVSTLTIQRTQQEDSAVYLCASSLAGSPETQYFGPGTRLLVL.

This chain connects TRBV9 to TRBJ2-5, with D possibly being TRBD1 or TRBD2 (5 bases each). The CDR3 length is 14 residues. V was shortened by 0 bases and J by 6 bases, with 12 bases between the two germline ends. CDR1 SGDLS and CDR2 YYNGEE come from the germline V gene. The CDR3 protein is CASSVDEGRKTQYF. In DNA form, the CDR3 reads TGTGCCAGCAGCGTAGATGAGGGACGGAAGACCCAGTACTTC.

This sequence joins TRBV15 and TRBJ2-7, with D maybe TRBD2 (6 bases). Germline lookup yields CDR1 LNHNV and CDR2 YYDKDF (reference sequence). The CDR3 contains 16 residues. V shed 4 bases and J shed 6 bases, with 22 bases lying between them. DNA of the CDR3: TGTGCCACCAGCAACGGAAAGACGGGACTCGTGTCCGAGCAGTACTTC. Translating it yields CATSNGKTGLVSEQYF.

The J gene is TRBJ1-3, the V gene TRBV9, with 8 bases that match TRBD1. Trimming at V came to 4 bases and at J to 2 bases, leaving 8 bases not matched to a gene. This CDR3 contains 16 residues. The germline gives CDR1 SGDLS, CDR2 YYNGEE. The CDR3 here is CASSFRTGRTGNTIYF. The CDR3 coding sequence is TGTGCCAGCAGCTTCCGGACAGGGAGAACTGGAAACACCATATATTTT.

Only one count was recorded for this clone. V gene TRBV28 combines with J gene TRBJ1-2; no clear D gene. The CDR3 consists of 13 residues. Germline V CDR1 and CDR2: MDHEN, SYDVKM. Trimming pared 2 bases from V and 8 bases from J, leaving 12 bases between. CDR3 protein: CASSLEGVRGYTF. The DNA for the CDR3 is TGTGCCAGCAGTTTAGAGGGTGTGAGGGGCTACACCTTC.

The V gene is TRBV9, the J gene TRBJ1-2; the match to TRBD1 covers 10 bases. The trim removed 3 bases at V and 5 bases at J, leaving 10 bases unmatched. CDR1 and CDR2 from the germline V gene are SGDLS and YYNGEE. The CDR3 is 16 residues long. CDR3 residues: CASSATRGTGAYGYTF. As DNA, the CDR3 is TGTGCCAGCAGCGCAACCCGCGGGACAGGGGCGTATGGCTACACCTTC.

The chain uses TRBV5-1 and TRBJ1-1, with no clear D. This CDR3 has 13 residues. Trimming shortened V by 3 bases and J by 7 bases, and 13 bases separated the two germline ends. Germline CDR1 and CDR2: SGHRS and YFSETQ. This CDR3 is CASSSQRTGEAFF. CDR3 bases: TGCGCCAGCAGCTCCCAAAGGACGGGTGAAGCTTTCTTT.

The CDR3 sequence: CASRFVAGANVLTF. The DNA for the CDR3 is TGTGCCAGTAGGTTCGTAGCTGGGGCCAACGTCCTGACTTTC. The V and J genes are TRBV19 and TRBJ2-6; D is unresolved. The V and J ends lost 6 bases and 2 bases respectively, with 8 bases between them. CDR1 is LNHDA and CDR2 is SQIVND in the germline V gene (reference sequence). This CDR3 comprises 14 residues.

The gene calls are TRBV14 and TRBJ1-3; D is undetermined. This CDR3 contains 13 residues. V was cut by 0 bases and J by 3 bases, with 3 bases left in between. The germline CDR1 and CDR2 sequences are SGHDN and FVKESK. The CDR3 loop is CASSQDHGNTIYF. The CDR3 DNA follows: TGTGCCAGCAGCCAAGATCATGGAAACACCATATATTTT.

The genes are TRBV19 and TRBJ2-3; D is undetermined. The germline V and J ends were trimmed by 3 bases and 4 bases, with 14 bases remaining between them. This CDR3 has 15 amino acids. CDR1 is LNHDA, CDR2 SQIVND, per germline (reference sequence). The CDR3 reads CASSITRFRPDTQYF. The CDR3 DNA follows: TGTGCCAGTAGTATTACGAGGTTCCGTCCAGATACGCAGTATTTT.

The V call is TRBV2, the J call TRBJ1-5; 7 nucleotides match TRBD1. Germline CDR1 and CDR2: SNHLY and FYNNEI. The length of the CDR3 is 16 residues. J was trimmed by 4 bases and V by 11 bases; bases with no gene match: 17. CDR3 sequence (DNA): TGTGCCTCAAAGAGGAGACCCGGGACAGTGAATCAGCCCCAGCATTTT. Protein sequence: CASKRRPGTVNQPQHF.

The rearrangement uses TRBV4-3 and TRBJ2-2; 8 bases line up with TRBD2. The J segment lost 3 bases and the V segment lost 4 bases, leaving 4 bases of the junction unmatched. The germline V gene encodes CDR1 LGHNA and CDR2 YSLEER. The CDR3 covers 15 residues. The DNA of the CDR3 is TGCGCCAGCAGCCCCAGACTAGCGCACACCGGGGAGCTGTTTTTT. This codes for CASSPRLAHTGELFF.

This rearrangement joins TRBV11-3 to TRBJ1-5; the D gene is possibly TRBD1 (6 bases). V lost 3 bases and J lost 0, with 21 bases in between. Germline-derived CDR1 and CDR2 are SGHNT and YENEEA. The CDR3 is made up of 19 amino acids. CDR3 DNA: TGTGCCAGCAGCTTCGAGGACAGAGGAAAAAATGCTAGCAATCAGCCCCAGCATTTT. Translating gives CASSFEDRGKNASNQPQHF.

The DNA of the CDR3 is TGCGCCAGCAGCCAAAACAGGGGGCTAAGGGGCTACACCTTC. It encodes CASSQNRGLRGYTF. The V call is TRBV4-1, the J call TRBJ1-2; 9 bases align to TRBD1. Trimming removed 2 bases from V and 8 bases from J; junction bases left unmatched: 6. The germline V gene has CDR1 MGHRA and CDR2 YSYEKL. The CDR3 sequence is 14 residues long.

The chain joins TRBV27 to TRBJ2-2; D is perhaps TRBD1 (6 bases). V lost 4 bases to trimming and J lost 1 base, with 16 bases between them. This CDR3 has 17 residues. Germline CDR1 and CDR2: MNHEY and SMNVEV (reference sequence). The CDR3 DNA follows: TGTGCCAGCAGTTCCATCCGTCTGGACAGGAACACCGGGGAGCTGTTTTTT. Its translation: CASSSIRLDRNTGELFF.

The rearrangement links TRBV15 to TRBJ2-3, with TRBD2 matching 7 bases. V trimming: 0 bases; J trimming: 11 bases; junction bases outside the gene matches: 17. Germline CDR1 LNHNV, CDR2 YYDKDF (reference sequence). The length of the CDR3 is 17 residues. In DNA form, the CDR3 reads TGTGCCACCAGCAGAGATCCCCAAACCTTTAGCGGGCGGGGGCAGTATTTT. It yields the protein CATSRDPQTFSGRGQYF.

The chain is built from TRBV10-3 and TRBJ2-2; D is possibly TRBD1 (5 bases). The CDR3 is 13 residues long. Germline V gene sequence: CDR1 ENHRY, CDR2 SYGVKD. The ends were cut back, 4 bases at V and 15 bases at J, with 18 bases in the middle. The CDR3 spells CAISGSAFWGLFF. CDR3 DNA sequence: TGTGCCATCAGTGGGTCGGCTTTCTGGGGCTTGTTTTTT.

The gene calls are TRBV6-1 and TRBJ2-1, with a tentative D call TRBD2 (6 bases). This CDR3 spans 17 amino acids. Germline CDR1 MNHNS, CDR2 SASEGT. Trimming removed 0 bases from V and 6 bases from J, with 18 bases in between. Written as DNA, the CDR3 is TGTGCCAGCAGTGAAGCAAGGGGCCGGGACTGGGGCAATGAGCAGTTCTTC. It is translated as CASSEARGRDWGNEQFF.

The V gene is TRBV15, the J gene TRBJ2-7, with TRBD1 identical over 9 bases. Germline values: CDR1 LNHNV, CDR2 YYDKDF (reference sequence). The V and J ends lost 5 bases and 1 base, in that order; junction bases with no gene match: 6. The length of the CDR3 is 15 residues. This CDR3 reads CATSGTDRGSYEQYF. CDR3 DNA sequence: TGTGCCACCAGCGGAACCGACAGGGGGTCCTACGAGCAGTACTTC.

The rearrangement uses TRBV18 and TRBJ1-2, with 10 bases matching TRBD1. The CDR3 runs 16 residues. Per the germline V gene, CDR1 is KGHSH and CDR2 is LQKENI. V lost 3 bases to trimming and J lost 4 bases; unmatched junction nucleotides: 8. For the CDR3, the DNA is TGTGCCAGCTCACCTACCGGGACAGGGGAGGGCTATGGCTACACCTTC. It translates to CASSPTGTGEGYGYTF. The complete variable domain, with remaining parts taken from reference TRBV18 and TRBJ1-2, reads NAGVMQNPRHLVRRRGQEARLRCSPMKGHSHVYWYRQLPEEGLKFMVYLQKENIIDESGMPKERFSAEFPKEGPSILRIQQVVRGDSAAYFCASSPTGTGEGYGYTFGSGTRLTVV.

Regarding this clone: This specimen includes other DNA sequences encoding the same CDR3. This chain uses TRBV7-2 with TRBJ2-2; D is unclear. This CDR3 is 13 amino acids long. V lost 2 bases to trimming and J lost 4 bases, with 5 bases between them. CDR1 and CDR2 from the germline V gene are SGHTA and FQGNSA. The CDR3 region has the DNA TGTGCCAGCAGCTTAAGAGTCACCGGGGAGCTGTTTTTT. Translated, it gives CASSLRVTGELFF.

This sequence joins TRBV28 and TRBJ2-7, with 10 bases fitting TRBD2. Germline loops: CDR1 MDHEN, CDR2 SYDVKM. V dropped 7 bases and J dropped 4; count of bases not matched to a gene: 7. CDR3 length equals 14 residues. The CDR3: CASNLSGRAYEQYF. DNA for the CDR3: TGTGCCAGCAACTTGAGCGGGAGGGCGTACGAGCAGTACTTC.

In this sample, this clone turned up once. This rearrangement joins TRBV5-1 to TRBJ2-7, with TRBD2 matching over 12 bases. Germline V gene lookup returns CDR1 SGHRS and CDR2 YFSETQ. The CDR3 is 15 amino acids. V was pared by 4 bases and J by 3 bases, with 5 bases of the junction left unmatched. The CDR3 DNA follows: TGCGCCAGCAGCAACGGACTAGCGGGATTCTACGAGCAGTACTTC. Its protein product is CASSNGLAGFYEQYF.

CDR3 in amino acids: CASTTPRGNQPQHF. The CDR3 nucleotides read TGTGCCAGTACCACCCCCCGGGGCAATCAGCCCCAGCATTTT. The chain joins TRBV19 to TRBJ1-5; D call uncertain. The CDR3 length is 14 residues. Germline CDR1 LNHDA, CDR2 SQIVND (reference sequence). The germline V and J ends were trimmed by 7 bases and 2 bases, with 12 bases remaining between them.